This TCR beta chain was identified during a study of CD8 T cells in Susac syndrome. Blood CD8+ and CD4+ T cells underwent high-throughput TCR beta sequencing. The RNA, roughly 0.45 to 1 ug, was put through reverse transcription using random hexamers. Amplification of TCR beta CDR3 spanned 54 Vbeta and 13 Jbeta via immunoSEQ multiplex PCR. TCRdb ran MiXCR on the immunoSEQ multiplex PCR reads and lists one entry per CDR3 protein. The sample lists some 450,000 distinct CDR3 sequences; approximately 85% were seen once. This receptor was identified in a human donor with multiple sclerosis. The material sequenced was CD8+ T cells from PBMCs.

CDR3 sequence: CAWSDGSVKQPQHF. DNA of the CDR3: TGTGCCTGGAGTGATGGCAGCGTAAAGCAGCCCCAGCATTTT. V gene TRBV30 combines with J gene TRBJ1-5; no reliable D call. The V gene lost 1 base and the J gene lost 7 bases, with 14 bases spanning the gap. The germline gives CDR1 GTSNPN, CDR2 SVGIG (reference sequence). This CDR3 is 14 amino acids long.